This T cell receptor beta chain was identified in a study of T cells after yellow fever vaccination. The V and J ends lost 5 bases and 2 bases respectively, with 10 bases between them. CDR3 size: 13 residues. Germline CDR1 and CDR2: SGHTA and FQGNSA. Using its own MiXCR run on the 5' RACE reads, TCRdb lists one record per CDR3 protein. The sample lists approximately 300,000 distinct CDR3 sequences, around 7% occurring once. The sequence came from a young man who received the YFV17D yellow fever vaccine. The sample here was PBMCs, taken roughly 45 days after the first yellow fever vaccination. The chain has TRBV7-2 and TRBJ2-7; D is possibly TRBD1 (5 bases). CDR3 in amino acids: CASSVDSAYEQYV. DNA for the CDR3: TGTGCCAGCAGCGTTGACAGTGCCTACGAGCAGTACGTC.